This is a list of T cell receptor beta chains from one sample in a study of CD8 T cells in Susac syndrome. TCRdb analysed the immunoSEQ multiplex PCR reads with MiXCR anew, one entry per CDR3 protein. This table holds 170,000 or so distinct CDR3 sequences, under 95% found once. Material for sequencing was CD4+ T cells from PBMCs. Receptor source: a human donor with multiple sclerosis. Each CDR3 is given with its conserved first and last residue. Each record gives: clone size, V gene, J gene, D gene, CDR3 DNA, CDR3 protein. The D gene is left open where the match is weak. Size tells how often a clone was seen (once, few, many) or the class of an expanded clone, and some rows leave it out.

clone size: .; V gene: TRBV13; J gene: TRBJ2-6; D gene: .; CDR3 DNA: TGTGCCAGCAGCTTGACACGCTCTGGGGCCAACGTCCTGACTTTC; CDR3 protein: CASSLTRSGANVLTF
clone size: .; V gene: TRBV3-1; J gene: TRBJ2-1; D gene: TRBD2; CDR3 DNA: TGTGCCAGCAGCCAAGCCTGGGCTAGCGGCTCCTACAATGAGCAGTTCTTC; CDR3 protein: CASSQAWASGSYNEQFF
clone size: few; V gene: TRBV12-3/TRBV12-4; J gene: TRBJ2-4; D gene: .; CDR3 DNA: TGTGCCAGCAGCCTTGGGGGAAACATTCAGTACTTC; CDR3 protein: CASSLGGNIQYF
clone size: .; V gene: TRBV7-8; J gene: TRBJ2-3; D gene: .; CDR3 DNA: TGTGCCAGCAGCTTAGAGTGGCAGGACACAGATACGCAGTATTTT; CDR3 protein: CASSLEWQDTDTQYF
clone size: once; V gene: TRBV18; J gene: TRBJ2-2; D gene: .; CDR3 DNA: TGTGCCAGCTCACCAACAGGAGTGAACACCGGGGAGCTGTTTTTT; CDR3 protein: CASSPTGVNTGELFF
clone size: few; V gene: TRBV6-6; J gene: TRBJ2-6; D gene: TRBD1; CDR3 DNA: TGTGCCAGCACGGAAGGACAGGCTGGGGCCAACGTCCTGACTTTC; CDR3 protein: CASTEGQAGANVLTF
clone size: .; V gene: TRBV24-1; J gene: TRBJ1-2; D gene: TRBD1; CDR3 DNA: TGTGCCACCAGTGAGGCTGACAGGGACTATGGCTACACCTTC; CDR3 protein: CATSEADRDYGYTF
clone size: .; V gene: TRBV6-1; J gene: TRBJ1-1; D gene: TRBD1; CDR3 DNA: TGTGCCAGCAGTGAACAGGGGGTCATGAACACTGAAGCTTTCTTT; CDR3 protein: CASSEQGVMNTEAFF
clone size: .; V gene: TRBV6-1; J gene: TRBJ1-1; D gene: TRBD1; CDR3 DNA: TGTGCCAGCAGGCAGATCGCTGGACAGGGGGTGTGGAACACTGAAGCTTTCTTT; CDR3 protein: CASRQIAGQGVWNTEAFF
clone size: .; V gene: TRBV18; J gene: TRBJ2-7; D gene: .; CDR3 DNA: TGTGCCAGCTCACCGTCGGAGGTCCGGGCCTACGAGCAGTACTTC; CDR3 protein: CASSPSEVRAYEQYF
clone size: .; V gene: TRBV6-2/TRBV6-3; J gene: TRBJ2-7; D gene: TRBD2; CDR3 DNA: TGTGCCAGCAGGAAAGCGGGAGCCGCCTTCGAGCAGTACTTC; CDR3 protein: CASRKAGAAFEQYF
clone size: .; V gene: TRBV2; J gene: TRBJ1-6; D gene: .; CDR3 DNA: TGTGCCAGCAGTGAAGATCCTCTTTTTTCACCCCTCCACTTT; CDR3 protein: CASSEDPLFSPLHF
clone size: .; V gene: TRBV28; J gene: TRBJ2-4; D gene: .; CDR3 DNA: TGTGCCAGCAGTTTGGCAAACCGGGGTAACATTCAGTACTTC; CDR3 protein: CASSLANRGNIQYF
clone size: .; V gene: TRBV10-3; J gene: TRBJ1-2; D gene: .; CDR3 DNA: TGTGCCATCAGCTCCCCAGCGGGCGGAAGATATCGCTACACCTTC; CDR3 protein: CAISSPAGGRYRYTF
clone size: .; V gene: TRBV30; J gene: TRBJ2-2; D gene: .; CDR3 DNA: TGTGCCTGGAGTTGGGGAAGAGACACCGGGGAGCTGTTTTTT; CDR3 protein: CAWSWGRDTGELFF
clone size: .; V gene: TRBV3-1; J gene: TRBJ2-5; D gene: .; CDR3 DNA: TGTGCCAGCAGTCGAGGGGGTACGGGGGAGACCCAGTACTTC; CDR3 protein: CASSRGGTGETQYF
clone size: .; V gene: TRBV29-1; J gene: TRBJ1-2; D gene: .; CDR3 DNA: TGCAGCGTTATCTGGGCCAACTATGGCTACACCTTC; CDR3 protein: CSVIWANYGYTF
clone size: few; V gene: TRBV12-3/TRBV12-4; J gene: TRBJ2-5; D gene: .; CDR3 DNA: TGTGCCAGCAGTTTAGCAGGTCTAGCACAAGAGACCCAGTACTTC; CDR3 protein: CASSLAGLAQETQYF
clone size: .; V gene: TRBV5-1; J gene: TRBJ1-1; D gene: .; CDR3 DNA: TGCGCCAGCAGCGCCCGGGAGGACACTGAAGCTTTCTTT; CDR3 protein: CASSAREDTEAFF
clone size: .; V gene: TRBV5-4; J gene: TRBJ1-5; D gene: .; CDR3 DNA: TGTGCCAGCAGTTTCGACAGAAATCAGCCCCAGCATTTT; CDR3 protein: CASSFDRNQPQHF
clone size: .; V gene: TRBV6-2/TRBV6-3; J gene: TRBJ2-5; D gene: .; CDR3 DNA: TGTGCCAGCAGTTACTCTCCTTTCAGCGGAATCCAAGAGACCCAGTACTTC; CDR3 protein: CASSYSPFSGIQETQYF
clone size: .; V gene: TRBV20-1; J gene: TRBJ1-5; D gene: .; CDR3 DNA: TGCAGTGCCCACCCCGGGCAGGATCATCAGCCCCAGCATTTT; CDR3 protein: CSAHPGQDHQPQHF
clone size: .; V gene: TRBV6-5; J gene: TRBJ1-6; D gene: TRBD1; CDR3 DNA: TGTGCCAGCACCCGGACAGGGAGTTCACCCCTCCACTTT; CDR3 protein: CASTRTGSSPLHF
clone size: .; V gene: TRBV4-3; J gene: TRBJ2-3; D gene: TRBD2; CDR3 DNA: TGCGCCAGCAGCCCTCGACCTGTGGGAGCGGGAGGGGGTGCAGATACGCAGTATTTT; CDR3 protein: CASSPRPVGAGGGADTQYF
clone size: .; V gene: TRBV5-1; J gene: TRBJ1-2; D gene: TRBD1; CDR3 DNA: TGCGCCAGCAGCCTACCGGGACAGGATGGAGGCTACACCTTC; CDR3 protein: CASSLPGQDGGYTF
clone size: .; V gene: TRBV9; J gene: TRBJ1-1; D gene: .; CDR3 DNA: TGTGCCAGCAGCGTCCCCGGGGGCACTGAAGCTTTCTTT; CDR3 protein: CASSVPGGTEAFF
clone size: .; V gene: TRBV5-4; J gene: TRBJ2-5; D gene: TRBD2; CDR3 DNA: TGTGCCAGCAGCCCCATAGCGGGAGGAGGGGAGACCCAGTACTTC; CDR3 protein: CASSPIAGGGETQYF
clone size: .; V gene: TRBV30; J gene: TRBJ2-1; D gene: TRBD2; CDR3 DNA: TGTGCCTGGAGTGATCAACTAGCGGGGGGACGGAGTGAGCAGTTCTTC; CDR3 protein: CAWSDQLAGGRSEQFF
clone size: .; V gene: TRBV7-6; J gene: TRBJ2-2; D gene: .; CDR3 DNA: TGTGCCAGCAGCCTTGGTGGGTCAGGGGCGAACACCGGGGAGCTGTTTTTT; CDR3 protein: CASSLGGSGANTGELFF
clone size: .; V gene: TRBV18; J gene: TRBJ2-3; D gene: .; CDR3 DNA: TGTGCCAGCTCACCACCGGGGGATACGCAGTATTTT; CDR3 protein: CASSPPGDTQYF
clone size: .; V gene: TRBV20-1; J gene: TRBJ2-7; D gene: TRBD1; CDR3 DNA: TGCAGTGCTAGAGATTTTAGACAGGGGGCTGGCGAGCAGTACTTC; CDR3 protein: CSARDFRQGAGEQYF
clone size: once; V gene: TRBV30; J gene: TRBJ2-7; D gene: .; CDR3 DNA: TGTGCCTGGGGCGGCGCCGGGACACCATCCTACGAGCAGTACTTC; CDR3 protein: CAWGGAGTPSYEQYF
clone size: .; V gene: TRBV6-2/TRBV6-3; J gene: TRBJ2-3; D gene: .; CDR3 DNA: TGTGCCAGCAGTTACCTAACAGGGTACTCAGATACGCAGTATTTT; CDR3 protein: CASSYLTGYSDTQYF
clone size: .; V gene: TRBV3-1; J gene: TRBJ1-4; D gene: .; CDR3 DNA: TGTGCCAGCAGCCAAGGGACCGGGCGGGAAAAACTGTTTTTT; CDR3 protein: CASSQGTGREKLFF
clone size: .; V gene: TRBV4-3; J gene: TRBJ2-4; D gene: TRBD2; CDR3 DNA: TGCGCCAGCAGCCAAGATCAGGGACTAGTCAACACAAACATTCAGTACTTC; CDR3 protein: CASSQDQGLVNTNIQYF
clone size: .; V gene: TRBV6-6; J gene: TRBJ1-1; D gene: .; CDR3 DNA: TGTGCCAGCAGTCCGACCCGGGACGTGCGCACTGAAGCTTTCTTT; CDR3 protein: CASSPTRDVRTEAFF
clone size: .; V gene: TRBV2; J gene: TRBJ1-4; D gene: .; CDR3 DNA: TGTGCCAGCAGAGCCTCTCCGCCCGAAAAACTGTTTTTT; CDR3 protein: CASRASPPEKLFF
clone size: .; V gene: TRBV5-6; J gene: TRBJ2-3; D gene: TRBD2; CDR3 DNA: TGTGCCAGCAGCTTCGGGGGGGGTGGAGATACGCAGTATTTT; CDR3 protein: CASSFGGGGDTQYF
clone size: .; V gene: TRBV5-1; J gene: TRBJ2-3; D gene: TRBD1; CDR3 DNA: TGCGCCAGCAGCTTGGTGGCCAGGGGGCCGGGAGATACGCAGTATTTT; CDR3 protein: CASSLVARGPGDTQYF
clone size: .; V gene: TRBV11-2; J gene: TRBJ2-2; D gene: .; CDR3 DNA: TGTGCCAGCAGCCCATGGGCGGTGAACACCGGGGAGCTGTTTTTT; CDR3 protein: CASSPWAVNTGELFF
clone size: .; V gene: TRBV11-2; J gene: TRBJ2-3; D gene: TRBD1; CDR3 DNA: TGTGCCAGCAGCTCGGACAGGGGGCAGTGGGCGCAGTATTTT; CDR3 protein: CASSSDRGQWAQYF
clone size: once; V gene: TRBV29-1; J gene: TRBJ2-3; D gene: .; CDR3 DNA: TGCAGCGCTAAAACGGGGTTCCAGACAGATACGCAGTATTTT; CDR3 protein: CSAKTGFQTDTQYF
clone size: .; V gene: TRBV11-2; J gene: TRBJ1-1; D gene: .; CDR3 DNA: TGTGCCAGCAGCTTATCTCTAGGAGTGACTGAAGCTTTCTTT; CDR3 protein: CASSLSLGVTEAFF
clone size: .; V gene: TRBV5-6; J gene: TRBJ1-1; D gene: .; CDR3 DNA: TGTGCCAGCAGCGGACTACAGGGTAAAAGGACTGAAGCTTTCTTT; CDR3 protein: CASSGLQGKRTEAFF
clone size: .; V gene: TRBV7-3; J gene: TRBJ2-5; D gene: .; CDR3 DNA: TGTGCCAGCAGCTTAAGGGGCACAGGCACGGAGACCCAGTACTTC; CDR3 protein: CASSLRGTGTETQYF
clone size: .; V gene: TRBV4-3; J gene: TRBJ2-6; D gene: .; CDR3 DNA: TGCGCCAGCAGCCAAGACTACAGGTGGGGCGGGGCCAACGTCCTGACTTTC; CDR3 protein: CASSQDYRWGGANVLTF
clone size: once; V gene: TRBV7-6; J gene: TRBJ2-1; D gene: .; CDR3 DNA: TGTGCCAGCAGCCCATTTAACAATGAGCAGTTCTTC; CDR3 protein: CASSPFNNEQFF
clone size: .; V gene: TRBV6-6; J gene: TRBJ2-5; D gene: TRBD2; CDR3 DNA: TGTGCCAGCAGCCCCTCGGCGGGGGGCCAAGAGACCCAGTACTTC; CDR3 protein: CASSPSAGGQETQYF
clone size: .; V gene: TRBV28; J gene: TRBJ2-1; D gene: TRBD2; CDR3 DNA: TGTGCCAGCAGGCGGGAGGGCAACTACAATGAGCAGTTCTTC; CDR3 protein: CASRREGNYNEQFF
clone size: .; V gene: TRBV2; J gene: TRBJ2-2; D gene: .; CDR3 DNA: TGTGCCAGCACCGCGGAAAACACCGGGGAGCTGTTTTTT; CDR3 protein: CASTAENTGELFF
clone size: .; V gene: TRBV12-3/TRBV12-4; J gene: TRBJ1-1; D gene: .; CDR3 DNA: TGTGCCAGCAGTTTAGCGGCCATTAACACTGAAGCTTTCTTT; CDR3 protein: CASSLAAINTEAFF
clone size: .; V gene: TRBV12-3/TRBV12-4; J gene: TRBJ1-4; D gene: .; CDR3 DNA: TGTGCCAGCAGTTCATCGGTCTCGGGAAATGAAAAACTGTTTTTT; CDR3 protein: CASSSSVSGNEKLFF
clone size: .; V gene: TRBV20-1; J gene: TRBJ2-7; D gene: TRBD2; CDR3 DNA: TGCAGTGCTAGAGAAAGTTTTGGTGCGCCTAGCGGCCTCTACGAGCAGTACTTC; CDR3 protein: CSARESFGAPSGLYEQYF
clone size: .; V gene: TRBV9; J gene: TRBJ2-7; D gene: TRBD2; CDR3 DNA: TGTGCCAGCAGCGTATCTAGCGGGATGCGGGAGCAGTACTTC; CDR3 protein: CASSVSSGMREQYF
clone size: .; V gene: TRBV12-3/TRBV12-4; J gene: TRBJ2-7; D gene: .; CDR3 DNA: TGTGCCAGCAGTTTGGACAGTCTTTCCTACGAGCAGTACTTC; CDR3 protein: CASSLDSLSYEQYF
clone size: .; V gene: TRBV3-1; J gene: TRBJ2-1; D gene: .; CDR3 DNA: TGTGCCAGCAGCCAAGGTGGGGGGGCAACAAATGAGCAGTTCTTC; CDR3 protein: CASSQGGGATNEQFF
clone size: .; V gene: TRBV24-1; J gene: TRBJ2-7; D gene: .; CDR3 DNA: TGTGCCACCAGTGATTACGGATACGAGCAGTACTTC; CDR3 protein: CATSDYGYEQYF
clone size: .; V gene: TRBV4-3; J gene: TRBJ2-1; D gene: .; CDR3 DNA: TGCGCCAGCAGCCAAGATGGGACCAACAATGAGCAGTTCTTC; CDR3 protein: CASSQDGTNNEQFF
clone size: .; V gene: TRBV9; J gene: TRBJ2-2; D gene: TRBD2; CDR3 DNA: TGTGCCAGCCTCGCCGGAGCGGGGGAGATATCGGGCACCGGGGAGCTGTTTTTT; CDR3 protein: CASLAGAGEISGTGELFF
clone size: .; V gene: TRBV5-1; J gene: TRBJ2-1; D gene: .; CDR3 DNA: TGCGCCAGCAGCTTCCAGGGAGATGAGCAGTTCTTC; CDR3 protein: CASSFQGDEQFF